The 6 T cell receptor beta chains listed next were all sequenced from one sample in a study of CD8 T cells in Susac syndrome. Random hexamers were used to reverse transcribe roughly 0.5 to 1 ug of RNA. Each CDR3 protein gets one entry after TCRdb re-called the immunoSEQ multiplex PCR reads with MiXCR. The table has 150,000 to 160,000 distinct CDR3 sequences, around 95% seen once; the top ten hold 0.15%. The sequencing input was CD8+ T cells from PBMCs. These receptors all stem from a human donor with multiple sclerosis.

The CDR3 DNA reads TGTGCCACCTTAGACACTGACAATGAGCAGTTCTTC. This sequence encodes CATLDTDNEQFF. The chain links TRBV10-3 to TRBJ2-1; D gene uncertain. This CDR3 comprises 12 residues. Looked up from germline, CDR1 is ENHRY and CDR2 is SYGVKD. V was clipped by 10 bases and J by 5 bases, with 12 bases between them.

The rearrangement joins TRBV27 to TRBJ2-7; the D gene could be TRBD1 or TRBD2 (5 bases each). V was pared by 5 bases and J by 4 bases, with 15 bases between. Germline V gives CDR1 MNHEY, CDR2 SMNVEV (reference sequence). The CDR3 length is 14 residues. CDR3 sequence: CASSIGASGYEQYF. In DNA form, the CDR3 reads TGTGCCAGCAGTATCGGGGCGTCGGGGTACGAGCAGTACTTC.

This sequence joins TRBV11-1 and TRBJ2-7, with 7 bases that match TRBD2. This CDR3 spans 13 amino acids. The germline V gene encodes CDR1 SGHAT and CDR2 FQDESV (reference sequence). With V trimmed by 3 bases and J by 3 bases, 2 bases remained unmatched. DNA of the CDR3: TGTGCCAGCAGCTTCGGCGGGGGCTACGAGCAGTACGTC. It yields the protein CASSFGGGYEQYV.

V is TRBV4-1 and J is TRBJ2-7, with TRBD1 matching 10 bases. V lost 3 bases, J lost 3 bases, and 5 bases stayed unmatched. Germline loops: CDR1 MGHRA, CDR2 YSYEKL. The CDR3 sequence is 15 residues long. CDR3 in amino acids: CASSQTGTGDYEQYF. In DNA, the CDR3 is TGCGCCAGCAGCCAGACCGGGACAGGGGACTACGAGCAGTACTTC.

CDR3 nucleotides: TGCAGCGTTTCTTTCGGTGGTTCGGAAAATCAGCCCCAGCATTTT. It encodes CSVSFGGSENQPQHF. The chain recombines TRBV29-1 with TRBJ1-5; D unclear. The germline V gene encodes CDR1 SQVTM and CDR2 ANQGSEA. Trimming removed 5 bases at V and 4 bases at J, with 18 bases between. The CDR3 covers 15 residues.

The chain employs TRBV29-1 and TRBJ1-1; possible D gene TRBD1, 6 bases. The length of the CDR3 is 12 residues. Germline CDR1 is SQVTM and CDR2 is ANQGSEA. V lost 7 bases to trimming and J lost 2 bases, with 11 bases between them. CDR3 sequence: CSGEGGNTEAFF. Here the CDR3 DNA reads TGCAGCGGGGAAGGGGGAAACACTGAAGCTTTCTTT.